The 14 T cell receptor beta chains below were found in one sample sequenced in a study of T cells expressing NK-cell markers. TCRdb re-called the 5' RACE reads, yielding one record per CDR3 amino acid sequence without DNA. The sample has 440,000 or so distinct CDR3 sequences. The specimen was blood T cells: a sorted CD56 or NKG2C T cell subset, CD4+ or CD8+ T cells, or bulk PBMC T cells (not recorded which). The receptors come from a woman between 18 and 75 years old in good health.

J is TRBJ1-1 and V is TRBV28. The CDR3 totals 14 residues. Germline lookup yields CDR1 MDHEN and CDR2 SYDVKM. The CDR3 sequence is CASSLDRYPTEAFF.

The chain couples TRBV9 to TRBJ2-5; TCRdb proposes TRBD2, but this gene call is untestable without DNA. CDR1 and CDR2 (germline): SGDLS, YYNGEE. The CDR3 is made up of 16 amino acids. Here the CDR3 reads CASSVAVAGAWETQYF.

The chain couples TRBV18 to TRBJ2-7; without DNA, the TCRdb call of TRBD1 cannot be checked. Germline V gene data show CDR1 as KGHSH and CDR2 as LQKENI. The CDR3 consists of 13 residues. The CDR3: CASRPGTSYEQYF.

This chain connects TRBV20-1 to TRBJ1-5; the TCRdb call, TRBD1, lacks DNA for checking. This CDR3 is 16 amino acids long. Germline V gene lookup returns CDR1 DFQATT and CDR2 SNEGSKA (reference sequence). The CDR3 is CSARVGGTGSNQPQHF.

V is TRBV10-3 and J is TRBJ1-3; TCRdb returns TRBD1, unconfirmable since there is no DNA. Germline assignment: CDR1 ENHRY and CDR2 SYGVKD. This CDR3 spans 13 amino acids. This chain's CDR3 is CATYRETGNTIYF.

The rearrangement joins TRBV5-1 to TRBJ1-1; without DNA, the TCRdb call of TRBD1 cannot be checked. CDR3 length equals 15 residues. Germline V lookup: CDR1 SGHRS, CDR2 YFSETQ. CDR3 sequence reads: CASRRGQGTNTEAFF.

The chain recombines TRBV14 with TRBJ2-1; TCRdb lists TRBD1, though no DNA is available to test this call. The CDR3 has 14 residues. CDR1 SGHDN and CDR2 FVKESK come from the germline V gene. The chain's CDR3 is CASRGQGRNNEQFF.

The rearrangement joins TRBV7-8 to TRBJ2-1; TCRdb lists TRBD2, though no DNA is available to test this call. Germline V lookup: CDR1 SGHVS, CDR2 FQNEAQ. CDR3 length equals 17 residues. CDR3: CASSWRRWRSSYNEQFF.

The chain has TRBV27 and TRBJ2-3; TCRdb proposes TRBD2, but this gene call is untestable without DNA. Germline CDR1 MNHEY, CDR2 SMNVEV (reference sequence). The CDR3 is made up of 16 amino acids. Here the CDR3 reads CASSSPRLAGTDTQYF.

This rearrangement joins TRBV9 to TRBJ2-3; TCRdb outputs TRBD1, but without DNA this stays unchecked. The CDR3 is 15 amino acids. Germline V CDR1 and CDR2: SGDLS, YYNGEE. The CDR3 sequence: CASSASGTRGNTQYF.

The V gene is TRBV14, the J gene TRBJ2-2; TCRdb's D call of TRBD1 is untestable without DNA. The CDR3 has 16 residues. CDR1 and CDR2 from the germline V gene are SGHDN and FVKESK. CDR3 region: CASSQEGVFLSGELFF.

This sequence joins TRBV12-3 or TRBV12-4 and TRBJ2-3; no DNA is available, so the TRBD1 call from TCRdb remains unchecked. The CDR3 covers 13 residues. The CDR3 loop is CASRTGFQDTQYF.

CDR3 loop: CSAQDLAGRVTDTQYF. The chain is built from TRBV20-1 and TRBJ2-3; TCRdb's assignment of TRBD2 cannot be checked, as there is no DNA. This CDR3 has 16 residues. The germline V gene has CDR1 DFQATT and CDR2 SNEGSKA (reference sequence).

The V gene is TRBV18, the J gene TRBJ2-5; the D call of TRBD1 rests on TCRdb alone, since no DNA is present to check it. This CDR3 comprises 13 residues. Per germline, CDR1 KGHSH and CDR2 LQKENI. The chain's CDR3 is CASSHRGTETQYF.